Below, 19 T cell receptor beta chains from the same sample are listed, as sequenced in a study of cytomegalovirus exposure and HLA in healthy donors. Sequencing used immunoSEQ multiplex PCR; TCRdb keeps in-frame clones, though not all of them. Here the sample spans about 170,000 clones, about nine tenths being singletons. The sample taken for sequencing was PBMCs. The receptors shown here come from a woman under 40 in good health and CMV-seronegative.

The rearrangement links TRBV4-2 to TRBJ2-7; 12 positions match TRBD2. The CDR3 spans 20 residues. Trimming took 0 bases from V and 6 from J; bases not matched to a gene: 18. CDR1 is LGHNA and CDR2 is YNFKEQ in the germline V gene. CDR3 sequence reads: CASSQDLASGGAVGYREQYF. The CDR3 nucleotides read TGTGCCAGCAGCCAAGATTTGGCTAGCGGGGGGGCGGTTGGGTACCGCGAGCAGTACTTC.

The CDR3 DNA follows: TGTGCCAGCAGCCAAGGACTAGCGGGAGGCGAGCAGTACTTC. It yields the protein CASSQGLAGGEQYF. The chain couples TRBV7-2 to TRBJ2-7, with 14 nucleotides matching TRBD2. V was clipped by 5 bases and J by 6 bases; unmatched bases: 3. CDR3 length equals 14 residues. Looked up from germline, CDR1 is SGHTA and CDR2 is FQGNSA. Based on the CDR3 plus reference TRBV7-2 and TRBJ2-7, the full variable domain is GAGVSQSPSNKVTEKGKDVELRCDPISGHTALYWYRQSLGQGLEFLIYFQGNSAPDKSGLPSDRFSAERTGGSVSTLTIQRTQQEDSAVYLCASSQGLAGGEQYFGPGTRLTVT.

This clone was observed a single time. The CDR3 nucleotides read TGTGCCATCAGTAGCGACAGGGACGAGTCCCAGCATTTT. Amino acids: CAISSDRDESQHF. V is TRBV10-3 and J is TRBJ1-5; TRBD1 aligns across 7 bases. Unmatched junction bases numbered 9, after V lost 5 bases and J lost 11 bases. Looked up from germline, CDR1 is ENHRY and CDR2 is SYGVKD. The CDR3 has 13 amino acids.

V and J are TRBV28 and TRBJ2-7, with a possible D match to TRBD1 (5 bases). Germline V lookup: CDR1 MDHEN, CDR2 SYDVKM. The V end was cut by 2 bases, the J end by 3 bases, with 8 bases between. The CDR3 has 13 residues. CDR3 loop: CASSLRQGYEQYF. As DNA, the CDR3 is TGTGCCAGCAGTTTAAGGCAGGGCTACGAGCAGTACTTC.

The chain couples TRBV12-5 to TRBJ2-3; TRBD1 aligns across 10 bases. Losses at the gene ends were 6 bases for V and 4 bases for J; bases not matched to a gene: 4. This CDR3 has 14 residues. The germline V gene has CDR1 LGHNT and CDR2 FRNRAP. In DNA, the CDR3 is TGTGCTAGTGGCCCCGGACAGGGGGCAGATACGCAGTATTTT. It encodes CASGPGQGADTQYF.

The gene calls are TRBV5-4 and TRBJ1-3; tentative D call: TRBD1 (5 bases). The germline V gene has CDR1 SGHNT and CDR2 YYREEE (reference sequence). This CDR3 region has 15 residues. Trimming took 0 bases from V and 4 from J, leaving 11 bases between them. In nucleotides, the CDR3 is TGTGCCAGCAGCTTGGTCCCGGGACTAGGAAACACCATATATTTT. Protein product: CASSLVPGLGNTIYF. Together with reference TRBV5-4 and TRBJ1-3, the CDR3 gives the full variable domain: ETGVTQSPTHLIKTRGQQVTLRCSSQSGHNTVSWYQQALGQGPQFIFQYYREEENGRGNFPPRFSGLQFPNYSSELNVNALELDDSALYLCASSLVPGLGNTIYFGEGSWLTVV.

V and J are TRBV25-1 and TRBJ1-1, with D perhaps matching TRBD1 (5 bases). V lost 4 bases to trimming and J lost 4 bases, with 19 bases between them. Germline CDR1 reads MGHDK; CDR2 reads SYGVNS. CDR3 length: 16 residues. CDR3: CASSGRGEGPGTEAFF. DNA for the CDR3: TGTGCCAGCAGTGGGAGGGGCGAGGGGCCAGGCACTGAAGCTTTCTTT.

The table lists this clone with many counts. The CDR3 coding sequence is TGCGCCAGCACCGGGACAGGGACCGGGGAGCTGTTTTTT. Amino acid sequence: CASTGTGTGELFF. The rearrangement uses TRBV5-1 and TRBJ2-2; 9 bases are a match to TRBD1. The CDR3 is 13 residues long. Trimming took 6 bases from V and 5 from J; bases not matched to a gene: 2. CDR1 is SGHRS and CDR2 is YFSETQ in the germline V gene.

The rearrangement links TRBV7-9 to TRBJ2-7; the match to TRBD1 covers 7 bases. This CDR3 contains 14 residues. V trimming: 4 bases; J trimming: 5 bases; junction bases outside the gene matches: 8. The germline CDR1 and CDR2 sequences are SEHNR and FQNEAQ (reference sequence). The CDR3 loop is CASSWETGNHEQYF. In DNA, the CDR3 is TGTGCCAGCAGCTGGGAGACAGGGAACCACGAGCAGTACTTC.

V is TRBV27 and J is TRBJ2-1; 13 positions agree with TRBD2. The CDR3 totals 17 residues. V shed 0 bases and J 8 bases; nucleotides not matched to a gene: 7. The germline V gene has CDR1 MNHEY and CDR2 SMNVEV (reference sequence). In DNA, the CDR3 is TGTGCCAGCAGTTTATCCATACCGGGACTAGCGGGACATGAGCAGTTCTTC. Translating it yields CASSLSIPGLAGHEQFF.

CDR3 nucleotides: TGTGCCAGCAGCTTACAACAGGGCTACGAGCAGTACTTC. This translates into CASSLQQGYEQYF. The chain employs TRBV7-6 and TRBJ2-7, with a tentative D call TRBD1 (6 bases). V lost 2 bases, J lost 3 bases, and 8 bases lay in between. The CDR3 is 13 residues long. Germline V CDR1 and CDR2: SGHVS, FNYEAQ.

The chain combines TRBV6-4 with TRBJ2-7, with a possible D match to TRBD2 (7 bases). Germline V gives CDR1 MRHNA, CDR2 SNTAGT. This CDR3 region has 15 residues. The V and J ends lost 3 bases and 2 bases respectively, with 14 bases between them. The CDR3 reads CASSEERGAAYEQYF. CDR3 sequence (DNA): TGTGCCAGCAGTGAAGAACGGGGGGCCGCCTACGAGCAGTACTTC.

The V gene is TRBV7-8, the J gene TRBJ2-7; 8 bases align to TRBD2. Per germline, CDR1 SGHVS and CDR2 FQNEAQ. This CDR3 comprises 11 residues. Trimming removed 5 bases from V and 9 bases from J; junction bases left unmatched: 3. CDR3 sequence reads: CASSPGGRQYF. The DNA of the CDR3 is TGTGCCAGCAGCCCGGGGGGGAGGCAGTACTTC. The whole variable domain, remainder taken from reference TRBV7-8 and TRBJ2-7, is GAGVSQSPRYKVAKRGQDVALRCDPISGHVSLFWYQQALGQGPEFLTYFQNEAQLDKSGLPSDRFFAERPEGSVSTLKIQRTQQEDSAVYLCASSPGGRQYFGPGTRLTVT.

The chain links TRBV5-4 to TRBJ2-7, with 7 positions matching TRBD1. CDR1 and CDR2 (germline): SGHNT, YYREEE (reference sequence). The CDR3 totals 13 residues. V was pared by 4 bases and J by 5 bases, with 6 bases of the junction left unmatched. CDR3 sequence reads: CASSRKGADEQYF. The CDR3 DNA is TGTGCCAGCAGCCGAAAGGGGGCTGACGAGCAGTACTTC.

The CDR3 DNA is TGTGCCACCAGCAGAGATGGGAGTGGACAGATAGCTTTCTTT. Protein product: CATSRDGSGQIAFF. The chain recombines TRBV15 with TRBJ1-1; D may be TRBD1 (6 bases). CDR1 LNHNV and CDR2 YYDKDF come from the germline V gene (reference sequence). The V end lost 0 bases, the J end lost 10 bases, and 15 bases lay between the germline ends. This CDR3 comprises 14 residues.

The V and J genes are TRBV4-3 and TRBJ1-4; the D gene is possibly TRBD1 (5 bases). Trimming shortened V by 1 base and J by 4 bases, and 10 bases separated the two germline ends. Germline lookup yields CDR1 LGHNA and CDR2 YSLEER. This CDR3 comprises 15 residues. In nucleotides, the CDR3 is TGCGCCAGCAGCCAAGTGGGGGAGGTTAATGAAAAACTGTTTTTT. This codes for CASSQVGEVNEKLFF.

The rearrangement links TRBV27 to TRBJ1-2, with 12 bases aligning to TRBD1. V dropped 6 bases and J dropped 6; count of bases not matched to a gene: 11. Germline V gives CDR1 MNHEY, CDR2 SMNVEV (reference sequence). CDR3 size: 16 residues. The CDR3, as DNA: TGTGCCAGCAGCCCCGCCGGGACAGGGGGCCCCAATGGCTACACCTTC. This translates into CASSPAGTGGPNGYTF.

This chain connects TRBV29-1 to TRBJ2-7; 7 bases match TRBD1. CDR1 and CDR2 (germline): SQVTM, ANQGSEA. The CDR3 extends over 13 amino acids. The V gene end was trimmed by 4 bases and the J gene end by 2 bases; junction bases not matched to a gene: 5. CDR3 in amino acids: CSVAGQSAYEQYF. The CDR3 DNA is TGCAGCGTTGCGGGACAGTCGGCCTACGAGCAGTACTTC.

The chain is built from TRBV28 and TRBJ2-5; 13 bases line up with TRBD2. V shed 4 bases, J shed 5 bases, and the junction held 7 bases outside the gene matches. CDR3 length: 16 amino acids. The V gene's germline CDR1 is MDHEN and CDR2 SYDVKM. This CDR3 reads CASSSSGTSGVETQYF. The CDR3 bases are TGTGCCAGCAGTTCTTCCGGGACTAGCGGGGTCGAGACCCAGTACTTC.